Listed below are T cell receptor beta chains from one sample, sequenced in a study of shared clonotypes between healthy human individuals. The repertoire was sequenced with immunoSEQ multiplex PCR; TCRdb's copy has only in-frame clones and lacks some. The sample includes some 2,100,000 clones, 90% to 97% seen only once; the top ten take less than 0.15%. Sequences were obtained from naive CD4+ T cells sorted from blood. These receptors all come from a man between 18 and 29 years old in good health. Each CDR3 is given with its conserved first and last residue. The D gene is left open where the match is weak. The size of a clone is reported for some rows only, either as once, few or many, or as a class for expanded clones.

TRBV10-3	TRBJ2-7	-	-	TGTGCCATCAGGACAGCTACCTACGAGCAGTACTTC	CAIRTATYEQYF
TRBV10-3	TRBJ1-6	-	-	TGTGCCATCAGCGATGGCCCGGGCTCACCCCTCCACTTT	CAISDGPGSPLHF
TRBV5-4	TRBJ1-2	-	once	TGTGCCAGCAGCGGTGGGTTACACGGTCGGGAAGGCTACACCTTC	CASSGGLHGREGYTF
TRBV5-1	TRBJ1-2	-	-	-	CASSLVGTGRFGNGYTF
TRBV6-4	TRBJ2-7	-	few	TGTGCCAGCAGTAAGGGGGCGGGGACCACCTACGAGCAGTACTTC	CASSKGAGTTYEQYF
TRBV9	TRBJ2-2	-	-	TGTGCCAGCAGCGTATGGTGGAACACCGGGGAGCTGTTTTTT	CASSVWWNTGELFF
TRBV6-5	TRBJ1-2	TRBD1	-	TGTGCCAGCAGTAGACAGGGGATGGGGGGCTACACCTTC	CASSRQGMGGYTF
TRBV5-1	TRBJ2-5	TRBD1	-	TGCGCCAGCAGCTTGGGTAACAGGGGGCGCCAAGAGACCCAGTACTTC	CASSLGNRGRQETQYF
TRBV10-3	TRBJ2-7	-	-	TGTGCCATCAGACCCAACCCGGCAGGGTCGTACGAGCAGTACTTC	CAIRPNPAGSYEQYF
TRBV28	TRBJ1-2	TRBD1	-	TGTGCCAGCAGCGGAGGGGGCCGTCGTGGCTACACCTTC	CASSGGGRRGYTF
TRBV9	TRBJ2-7	TRBD1	-	TGTGCCAGCAGCGCGGGGACAGGACCCACCTACGAGCAGTACTTC	CASSAGTGPTYEQYF
TRBV7-9	TRBJ1-6	-	-	TGTGCCAGCAGCTTAGGGGGACGGGACGGCAATTCACCCCTCCACTTT	CASSLGGRDGNSPLHF
TRBV4-2	TRBJ2-2	-	-	TGTGCCAGCAGCCAAGAGGGGACACCGAACACCGGGGAGCTGTTTTTT	CASSQEGTPNTGELFF
TRBV7-2	TRBJ2-7	TRBD1	-	TGTGCCAGCAGCACACAGGGGGCGGTATCCTACGAGCAGTACTTC	CASSTQGAVSYEQYF
TRBV9	TRBJ2-3	-	-	TGTGCCAGCAGCCCCCTGGTTGCAGCTAGCACAGATACGCAGTATTTT	CASSPLVAASTDTQYF
TRBV5-4	TRBJ2-2	TRBD2	-	TGTGCCAGCAGCTTGGCCGGGCTAGCGGGAAACGGGGAGCTGTTTTTT	CASSLAGLAGNGELFF
TRBV7-2	TRBJ2-7	-	-	TGTGCCAGCAGCTTAGACAGGCTAAGCTCCTACGAGCAGTACTTC	CASSLDRLSSYEQYF
TRBV2	TRBJ2-6	-	-	TGTGCCAGCAGTATTGACCGGGACCTCTGGTCTCCTGGGGCCAACGTCCTGACTTTC	CASSIDRDLWSPGANVLTF
TRBV23-1	TRBJ2-7	-	once	TGCGCCAGCAGTCACAACTCCTGGCAGCGTAGAGGGTGGTACGAGCAGTACTTC	CASSHNSWQRRGWYEQYF
TRBV30	TRBJ1-5	-	few	TGTGCCTGGAGTGTCGGCTACAATCAGCCCCAGCATTTT	CAWSVGYNQPQHF
TRBV7-6	TRBJ2-7	TRBD1	-	TGTGCCAGCAGCTTAGAGGTTTTTGGGGACAGTGGCTACGAGCAGTACTTC	CASSLEVFGDSGYEQYF
TRBV6-5	TRBJ1-2	TRBD1	-	TGTGCCAGCAGTTACCTGGACAGGGGGCGCGACTACACCTTC	CASSYLDRGRDYTF
TRBV19	TRBJ2-3	-	once	TGTGCCAGTACGCTGGGGGGAACAGATACGCAGTATTTT	CASTLGGTDTQYF
TRBV5-6	TRBJ1-3	-	-	TGTGCCAGCAGCTTAACTAGCTCTGGAAACACCATATATTTT	CASSLTSSGNTIYF
TRBV18	TRBJ1-1	-	once	TGTGCCAGCTCACCCCAGGGGTCGAACACTGAAGCTTTCTTT	CASSPQGSNTEAFF
TRBV5-6	TRBJ1-1	-	-	TGTGCCAGCAGTAGGCAGAACACTGAAGCTTTCTTT	CASSRQNTEAFF
TRBV6-1	TRBJ1-1	-	-	TGTGCCAGCGTGGTCGGGGGGGTGAACACTGAAGCTTTCTTT	CASVVGGVNTEAFF
TRBV5-4	TRBJ1-2	-	once	TGTGCCAGCAGCCCCCGGGACTGGTATTTCGAGCATGGCTACACCTTC	CASSPRDWYFEHGYTF
TRBV28	TRBJ2-3	-	-	TGTGCCAGCAGTTTATTCGGCGGAGCTAGCACAGATACGCAGTATTTT	CASSLFGGASTDTQYF